This T cell receptor beta chain was identified during a study of CD8+ T cells in alopecia areata (dated by TCRdb to 2016 to 2019). Regarding the research as a whole: Skin from C3H/HeJ donors with spontaneous alopecia (about 6-12 months old) was grafted onto female C3H/HeJ recipients that were roughly 7-10 weeks old. High-throughput TCRbeta sequencing was used to examine T cell clonal expansion in alopecia areata in both the C3H/HeJ mouse model and human patients. Human TCRbeta sequencing covered scalp tissue and sorted CD4+ and CD8+ peripheral blood T cells from patchy and totalis/universalis alopecia areata patients and healthy controls. Clonality in the scalp was compared among normal scalp (n=4), patchy alopecia areata scalp (n=8), and alopecia totalis/universalis scalp (n=8). RNA was extracted with the PAXgene miRNA kit for fixed scalp, the miRNeasy kit for PBMCs, and the RNeasy kit for mouse skin. Amplification of TCRbeta CDR3 regions was done by immunoSEQ multiplex PCR using 35 Vbeta forward primers and 13 Jbeta reverse primers. General findings and caveats noted by the study authors: Shared TCR sequences between patients were less evident than in mice, which may be partly attributable to HLA diversity in the patient population. Unlike mouse skin, which is dominated by gammadelta T cells, normal human skin has resident alphabeta T cells that are also sequenced, and this complicates analysis of the scalp TCR repertoire. Compared with normal scalp, lesional scalp, particularly in alopecia totalis/universalis, had higher clonality and more expanded CD8+ clones, which suggests antigenic drive.

This clone turned up a few times. The antigen it binds to is not known. Gene names, together with germline sequences, are murine for this receptor. The missing CDR3 end, 4 residues past where the read stops, is filled in from the germline J gene. Via the germline V gene, CDR1 is GKSSPN and CDR2 SITVG. From cysteine to phenylalanine, the CDR3 is 14 amino acids long. Of the CDR3's DNA, 30 bases were read; they are in frame from base 1. Pooled mouse cutaneous lymph node cells were stained for CD4, CD8alpha, NKG2D, NKG2ACE and other markers, then sorted on a BD Influx. Libraries were constructed by the immunoSEQ multiplex PCR assay. RNA was extracted from all samples and reverse transcribed into cDNA as template for TCR sequencing. First-strand cDNA was synthesized with SuperScript III using a 2:1 mix of oligo-dT and random hexamers. A synthetic immune receptor repertoire was used to assess amplification bias, and residual bias was removed computationally. Libraries were sequenced on Illumina HiSeq using 60 bp reads that covered the CDR3 and were read from J toward V. The study's processing was this. After raw reads were preprocessed to remove errors, the CDR3 was defined following IMGT conventions as running from the conserved cysteine to phenylalanine. Clonality was calculated as 1 minus Shannon entropy normalized by log2 of the number of productive unique TCRs. CD4 or CD8 identity of scalp clones was inferred by cross-referencing scalp TCRbeta sequences with sorted blood CD4 and CD8 repertoires. What TCRdb holds here is the immuneACCESS table cut down to in-frame rearrangements. Part of the clones is not present; checked against another copy, under half of the missing clones reflect an unresolved V gene, and the others are unexplained. V and J calls and clone size follow that table, whereas D and trimming were derived from the DNA. This sample is represented by under 350,000 clones, with no singletons among them. Approximately 1.2% of the sample rests with the top ten.

The TCR originated in a C3H/HeJ mouse with alopecia areata. The MHC haplotype of this strain is H2-k. The rearranged chain carries TRBV31 and TRBJ2-1, and the D gene may be TRBD2, 7 bases matching. The sequenced material came from CD4+ T cells sorted from a lymph node. The CDR3 bases that were read are TGTGCCTGGAGTCTCGGGGGGCAGCGAGCT. Translated, this is CAWSLGGQRA. The complete CDR3 sequence is CAWSLGGQRAEQFF.